These T cell receptor beta chains were read from a single sample in a study of T-cell memory formation after mild COVID-19. TCRdb reprocessed the 5' RACE reads with MiXCR, giving one entry per CDR3 protein. Of about 440,000 distinct CDR3 sequences listed, approximately 20% are singletons. Material for sequencing was PBMCs or a T cell subset sorted from them (not recorded which). These receptors originate from an adult woman who had mild COVID-19 (a few samples of this study predate the infection). Cell type and time point are not known. Both conserved end residues are part of each CDR3.

j_call v_call cdr3_aa
TRBJ1-2 TRBV15 CATSRDRKGGGYTF
TRBJ2-6 TRBV20-1 CSARGGSGANVLTF
TRBJ2-5 TRBV3-1 CASSQERTEDETQYF
TRBJ2-3 TRBV24-1 CATKDSGKRTDTQYF
TRBJ1-1 TRBV20-1 CSAPGGGHLNTEAFF
TRBJ1-3 TRBV7-8 CASSSIGRHSGNTIYF
TRBJ2-7 TRBV25-1 CASSARHEQYF
TRBJ2-5 TRBV3-1 CASRAGQGLQETQYF
TRBJ1-1 TRBV12-3/TRBV12-4 CASSRSAMNTEAFF
TRBJ1-2 TRBV11-3 CASSSDTLHGYTF
TRBJ2-7 TRBV9 CASSGGSSYEQYF
TRBJ1-5 TRBV28 CATHDKYSNQPQHF
TRBJ2-4 TRBV9 CASSARGEENIQYF
TRBJ2-1 TRBV10-3 CAISEGTPPYNEQFF
TRBJ1-3 TRBV2 CASSEGDFYSGNTIYF
TRBJ2-5 TRBV5-1 CATSYGTGTQTTQYF
TRBJ2-2 TRBV18 CASSLIPGRNTGELFF
TRBJ1-1 TRBV20-1 CSAGRGNTEAFF
TRBJ2-4 TRBV6-2/TRBV6-3 CASTLGLGKNIQYF
TRBJ1-2 TRBV9 CASSARQGGGGYTF
TRBJ1-1 TRBV29-1 CSVNGQLLEAFF
TRBJ1-1 TRBV11-2 CASSLQGRFGEAFF
TRBJ1-6 TRBV12-3/TRBV12-4 CASSRPGKSSSPLHF
TRBJ2-1 TRBV4-2 CASSQKANEQFF
TRBJ2-5 TRBV5-1 CASSSGTALETQYF
TRBJ2-4 TRBV5-6 CASSWAGTGGHIQYF
TRBJ2-2 TRBV19 CASARDRGLVDTGELFF
TRBJ2-7 TRBV12-5 CASGLVLGLAESSYEQYF
TRBJ2-7 TRBV20-1 CSLRVQGLYEQYF
TRBJ2-3 TRBV9 CASSVVPGDTQYF
TRBJ2-7 TRBV12-5 CASGLVTTRDGRQEQYF
TRBJ1-1 TRBV20-1 CSARGDRGNTEAFF
TRBJ2-3 TRBV20-1 CSAPSLPGQGSDTQYF
TRBJ2-1 TRBV27 CASSSGLSYNEQFF
TRBJ2-7 TRBV19 CASSTISDRDEQYF
TRBJ1-4 TRBV29-1 CSAGWGNPNEKLFF
TRBJ1-1 TRBV12-3/TRBV12-4 CASSLRGGNTEAFF
TRBJ2-3 TRBV13 CASRIFHASDTQYF
TRBJ2-5 TRBV19 CASSSRTGQETQYF
TRBJ1-5 TRBV7-3 CASSPGQGHSNQPQHF
TRBJ2-1 TRBV7-3 CASSLNLPGPKPYNEQFF